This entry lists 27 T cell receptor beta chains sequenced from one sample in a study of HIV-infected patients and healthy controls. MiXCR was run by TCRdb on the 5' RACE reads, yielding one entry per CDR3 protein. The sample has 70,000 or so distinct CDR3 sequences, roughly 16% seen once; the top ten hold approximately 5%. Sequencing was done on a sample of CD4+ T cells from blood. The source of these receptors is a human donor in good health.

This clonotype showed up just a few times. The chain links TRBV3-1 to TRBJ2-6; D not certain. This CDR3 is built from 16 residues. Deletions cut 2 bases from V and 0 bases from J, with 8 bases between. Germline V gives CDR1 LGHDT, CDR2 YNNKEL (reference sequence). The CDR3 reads CASSQTAGSGANVLTF. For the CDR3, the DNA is TGTGCCAGCAGCCAAACAGCTGGCTCTGGGGCCAACGTCCTGACTTTC.

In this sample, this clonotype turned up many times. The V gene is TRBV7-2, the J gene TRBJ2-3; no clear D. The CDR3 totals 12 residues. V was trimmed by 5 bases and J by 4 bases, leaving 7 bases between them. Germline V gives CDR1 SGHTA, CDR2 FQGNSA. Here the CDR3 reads CASSPLADTQYF. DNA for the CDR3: TGTGCCAGCAGCCCGCTAGCAGATACGCAGTATTTT.

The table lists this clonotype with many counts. The CDR3 spells CASSEAPGGPGYTF. Written as DNA, the CDR3 is TGTGCCAGCAGTGAAGCGCCGGGGGGGCCTGGCTACACCTTC. The chain links TRBV2 to TRBJ1-2; possible D gene TRBD1, 6 bases. The CDR3 loop spans 14 amino acids. The V end was cut by 0 bases, the J end by 7 bases, with 12 bases between. Germline V lookup: CDR1 SNHLY, CDR2 FYNNEI.

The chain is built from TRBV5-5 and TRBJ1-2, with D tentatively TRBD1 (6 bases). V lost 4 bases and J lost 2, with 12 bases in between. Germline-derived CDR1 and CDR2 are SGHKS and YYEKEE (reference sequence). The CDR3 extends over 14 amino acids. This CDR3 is CASSALTGNYGYTF. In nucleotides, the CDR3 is TGTGCCAGCAGCGCATTGACAGGCAACTATGGCTACACCTTC.

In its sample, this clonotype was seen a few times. The CDR3 DNA reads as TGTGCCAGCAGCTCCCGGGTATCTGGCCCCGGGGAGCTGTTTTTT. Its protein product is CASSSRVSGPGELFF. This sequence joins TRBV7-2 and TRBJ2-2; D unresolved. This CDR3 is built from 15 residues. In germline, CDR1 is SGHTA, CDR2 FQGNSA. V shed 4 bases and J shed 6 bases, with 15 bases lying between them.

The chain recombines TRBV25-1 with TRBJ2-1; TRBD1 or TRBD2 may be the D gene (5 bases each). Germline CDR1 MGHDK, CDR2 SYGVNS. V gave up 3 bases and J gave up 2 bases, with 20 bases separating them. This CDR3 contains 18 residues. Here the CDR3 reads CASSERVSEGSPYNEQFF. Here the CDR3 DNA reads TGTGCCAGCAGTGAGCGGGTTAGCGAGGGGTCACCCTACAATGAGCAGTTCTTC.

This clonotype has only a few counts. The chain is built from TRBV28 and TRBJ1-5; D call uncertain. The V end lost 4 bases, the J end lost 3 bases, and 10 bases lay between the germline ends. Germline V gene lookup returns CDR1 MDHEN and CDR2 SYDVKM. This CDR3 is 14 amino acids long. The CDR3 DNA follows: TGTGCCAGCAGTTATGGCAGGTCCAATCAGCCCCAGCATTTT. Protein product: CASSYGRSNQPQHF.

CDR3 amino acids: CASSQGVGGIDTQYF. CDR3 DNA: TGCGCCAGCAGCCAAGGGGTCGGAGGTATAGATACGCAGTATTTT. The J gene is TRBJ2-3, the V gene TRBV4-3, with D perhaps TRBD2 (5 bases). CDR3 length equals 15 residues. Trimming removed 1 base from V and 5 bases from J, with 13 bases in between. Germline V gene lookup returns CDR1 LGHNA and CDR2 YSLEER.

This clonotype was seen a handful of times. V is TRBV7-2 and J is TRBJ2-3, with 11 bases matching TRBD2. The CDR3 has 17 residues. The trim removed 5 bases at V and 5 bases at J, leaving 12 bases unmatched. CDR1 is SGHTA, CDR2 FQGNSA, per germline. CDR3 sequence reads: CASSRLNLAGGGDTQYF. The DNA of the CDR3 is TGTGCCAGCAGCCGCCTCAACCTAGCGGGAGGTGGAGATACGCAGTATTTT.

The CDR3: CASSLMKQIEETQYF. The CDR3 bases are TGTGCCAGCAGCTTGATGAAACAGATCGAAGAGACCCAGTACTTC. The chain has TRBV7-2 and TRBJ2-5; no definite D call. The length of the CDR3 is 15 residues. CDR1 and CDR2 from the germline V gene are SGHTA and FQGNSA. V dropped 3 bases and J dropped 3 bases, with 14 bases sitting between them.

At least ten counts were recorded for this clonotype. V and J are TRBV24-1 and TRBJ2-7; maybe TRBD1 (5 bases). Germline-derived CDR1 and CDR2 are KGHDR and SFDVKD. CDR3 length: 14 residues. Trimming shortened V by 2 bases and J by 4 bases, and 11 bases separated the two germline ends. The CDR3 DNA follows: TGTGCCACCAGTGATTCAGGGCCTCGATACGAGCAGTACTTC. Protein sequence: CATSDSGPRYEQYF.

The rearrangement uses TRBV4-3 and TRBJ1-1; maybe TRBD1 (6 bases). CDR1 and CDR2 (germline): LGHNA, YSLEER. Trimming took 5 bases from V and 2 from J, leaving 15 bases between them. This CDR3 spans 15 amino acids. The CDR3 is CASSLGAGFNTEAFF. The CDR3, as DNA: TGCGCCAGCAGCTTGGGGGCCGGATTCAACACTGAAGCTTTCTTT.

The CDR3 nucleotides read TGTGCCAGCAGCCTTAGCGGGGACTCCTACGAGCAGTACTTC. Protein: CASSLSGDSYEQYF. The chain uses TRBV7-6 and TRBJ2-7, with 8 bases aligning to TRBD2. The CDR3 covers 14 residues. In germline, CDR1 is SGHVS, CDR2 FNYEAQ. Losses at the gene ends were 5 bases for V and 0 bases for J; bases not matched to a gene: 3.

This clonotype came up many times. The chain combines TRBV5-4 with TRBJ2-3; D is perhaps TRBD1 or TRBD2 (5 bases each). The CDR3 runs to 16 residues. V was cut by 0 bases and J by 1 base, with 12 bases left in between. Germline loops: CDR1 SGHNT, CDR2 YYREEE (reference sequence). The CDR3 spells CASSLGSRDGTDTQYF. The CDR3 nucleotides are TGTGCCAGCAGCTTGGGCAGCCGGGACGGCACAGATACGCAGTATTTT.

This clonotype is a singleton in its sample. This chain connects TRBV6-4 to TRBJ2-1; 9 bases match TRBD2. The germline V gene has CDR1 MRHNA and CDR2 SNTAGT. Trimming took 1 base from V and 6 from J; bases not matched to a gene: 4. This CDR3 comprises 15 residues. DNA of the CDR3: TGTGCCAGCAGTGACTTAGCGGGGGATCCCAATGAGCAGTTCTTC. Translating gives CASSDLAGDPNEQFF.

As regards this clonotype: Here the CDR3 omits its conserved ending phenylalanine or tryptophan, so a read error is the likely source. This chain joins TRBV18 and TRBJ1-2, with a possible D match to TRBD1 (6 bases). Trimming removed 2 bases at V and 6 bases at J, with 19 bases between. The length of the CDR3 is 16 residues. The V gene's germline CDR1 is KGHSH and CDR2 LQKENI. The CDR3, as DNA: TGTGCCAGCTCACCAGTAGGGGGGCGCGAATCTCATGGCTACACCTTA. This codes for CASSPVGGRESHGYTL.

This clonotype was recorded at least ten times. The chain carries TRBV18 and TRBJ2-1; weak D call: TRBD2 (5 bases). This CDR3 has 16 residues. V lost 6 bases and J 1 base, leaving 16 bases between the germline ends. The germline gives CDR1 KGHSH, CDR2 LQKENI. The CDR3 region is CASSDRAPGSYNEQFF. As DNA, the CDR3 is TGTGCCAGCTCGGACCGGGCCCCGGGGTCCTACAATGAGCAGTTCTTC. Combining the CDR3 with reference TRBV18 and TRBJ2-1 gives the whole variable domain NAGVMQNPRHLVRRRGQEARLRCSPMKGHSHVYWYRQLPEEGLKFMVYLQKENIIDESGMPKERFSAEFPKEGPSILRIQQVVRGDSAAYFCASSDRAPGSYNEQFFGPGTRLTVL.

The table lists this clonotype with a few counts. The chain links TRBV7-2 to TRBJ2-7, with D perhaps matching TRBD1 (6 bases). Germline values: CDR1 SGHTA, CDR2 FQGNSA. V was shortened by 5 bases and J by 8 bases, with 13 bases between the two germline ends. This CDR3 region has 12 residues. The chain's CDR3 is CASSGGVVQQYF. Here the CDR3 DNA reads TGTGCCAGCAGCGGGGGCGTGGTCCAGCAGTACTTC.

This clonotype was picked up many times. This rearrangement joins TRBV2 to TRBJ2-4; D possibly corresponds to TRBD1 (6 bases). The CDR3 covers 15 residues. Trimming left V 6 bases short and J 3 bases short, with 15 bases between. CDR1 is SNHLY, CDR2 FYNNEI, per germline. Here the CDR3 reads CASSPPQGIKNIQYF. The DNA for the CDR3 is TGTGCCAGCAGCCCCCCCCAGGGGATCAAAAACATTCAGTACTTC.

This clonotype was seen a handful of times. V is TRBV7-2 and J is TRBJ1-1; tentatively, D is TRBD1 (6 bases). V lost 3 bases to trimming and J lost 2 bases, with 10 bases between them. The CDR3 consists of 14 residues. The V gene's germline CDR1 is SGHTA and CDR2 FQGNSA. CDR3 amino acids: CASSLPTGNTEAFF. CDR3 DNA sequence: TGTGCCAGCAGCTTGCCGACAGGAAACACTGAAGCTTTCTTT.

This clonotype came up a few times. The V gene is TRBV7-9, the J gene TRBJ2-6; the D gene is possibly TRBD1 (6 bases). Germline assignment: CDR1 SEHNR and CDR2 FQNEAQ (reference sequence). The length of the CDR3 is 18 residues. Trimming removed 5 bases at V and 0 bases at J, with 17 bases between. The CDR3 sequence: CASSRSPGVGSGANVLTF. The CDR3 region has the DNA TGTGCCAGCAGCCGGTCCCCAGGGGTCGGCTCTGGGGCCAACGTCCTGACTTTC.

The CDR3 DNA is TGTGCCAGCAGCCGCCTAGGGCCGCGGGCAAGTAATTCACCCCTCCACTTT. This gives the protein CASSRLGPRASNSPLHF. The V gene is TRBV6-5, the J gene TRBJ1-6; D not resolved. Germline CDR1 and CDR2: MNHEY and SVGAGI. CDR3 length: 17 amino acids. V was pared by 6 bases and J by 6 bases, with 21 bases between.

The CDR3, as DNA: TGTGCCAGCAGCAAAGGCGTCGAGGGAGGGGGCAGCACAGATACGCAGTATTTT. This codes for CASSKGVEGGGSTDTQYF. The rearrangement uses TRBV21-1 and TRBJ2-3; the table calls TRBD1, which could not be checked here. TRBV21-1 has pseudogene status. The CDR3 runs 18 residues.

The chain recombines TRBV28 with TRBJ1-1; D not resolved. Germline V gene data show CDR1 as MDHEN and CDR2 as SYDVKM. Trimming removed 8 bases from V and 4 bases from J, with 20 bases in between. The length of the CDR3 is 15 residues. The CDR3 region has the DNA TGTGCCAGCCACCCTCGATTGGGGAGGGCCACTGAAGCTTTCTTT. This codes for CASHPRLGRATEAFF.

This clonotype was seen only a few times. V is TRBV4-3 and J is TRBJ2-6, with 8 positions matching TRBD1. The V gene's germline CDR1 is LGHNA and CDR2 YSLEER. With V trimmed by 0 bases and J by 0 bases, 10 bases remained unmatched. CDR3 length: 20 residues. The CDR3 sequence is CASSQDLYEQGGSGANVLTF. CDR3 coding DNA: TGCGCCAGCAGCCAAGATCTTTATGAACAGGGGGGCTCTGGGGCCAACGTCCTGACTTTC.

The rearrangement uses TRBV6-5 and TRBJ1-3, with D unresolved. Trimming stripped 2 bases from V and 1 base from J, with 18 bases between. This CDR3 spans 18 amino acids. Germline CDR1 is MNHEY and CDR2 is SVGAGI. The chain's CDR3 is CASSYRFKGLKSGNTIYF. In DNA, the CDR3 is TGTGCCAGCAGTTACAGATTTAAGGGCCTGAAATCTGGAAACACCATATATTTT.

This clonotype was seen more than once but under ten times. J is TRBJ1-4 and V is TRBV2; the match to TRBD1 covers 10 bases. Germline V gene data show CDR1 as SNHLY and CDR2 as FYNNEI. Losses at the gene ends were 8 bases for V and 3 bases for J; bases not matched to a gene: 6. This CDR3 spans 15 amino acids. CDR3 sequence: CASRTGGVSNEKLFF. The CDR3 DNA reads TGTGCCAGCCGGACAGGGGGAGTCTCTAATGAAAAACTGTTTTTT.